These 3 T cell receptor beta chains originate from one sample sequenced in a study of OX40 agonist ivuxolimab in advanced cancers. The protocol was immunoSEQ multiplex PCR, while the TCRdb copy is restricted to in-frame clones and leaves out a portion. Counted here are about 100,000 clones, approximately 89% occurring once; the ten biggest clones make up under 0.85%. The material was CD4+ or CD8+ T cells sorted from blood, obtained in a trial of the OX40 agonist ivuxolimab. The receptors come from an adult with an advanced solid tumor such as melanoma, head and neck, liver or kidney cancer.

In nucleotides, the CDR3 is TGTGCCATCAGTGACCGGGCAGGGGTGGCGGGGGCCAACGTCCTGACTTTC. This gives the protein CAISDRAGVAGANVLTF. The chain couples TRBV10-3 to TRBJ2-6; D may be TRBD1 (6 bases). Germline CDR1 is ENHRY and CDR2 is SYGVKD. The ends were cut back, 3 bases at V and 4 bases at J, with 16 bases in the middle. This CDR3 has 17 residues.

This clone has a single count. The CDR3 region has the DNA TGTGCCAGCAGTGGCCTGGGGGTGGGGAATCAGCCCCAGCATTTT. Amino acid sequence: CASSGLGVGNQPQHF. J is TRBJ1-5 and V is TRBV27, with D possibly matching TRBD1 (5 bases). Germline values: CDR1 MNHEY, CDR2 SMNVEV (reference sequence). V lost 5 bases to trimming and J lost 4 bases, with 15 bases between them. The CDR3 spans 15 residues.

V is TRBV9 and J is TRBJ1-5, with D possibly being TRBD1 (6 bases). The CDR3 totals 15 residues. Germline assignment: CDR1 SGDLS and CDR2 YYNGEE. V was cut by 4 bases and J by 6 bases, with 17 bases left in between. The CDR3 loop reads CASSLTDRFGQPQHF. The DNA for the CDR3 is TGTGCCAGCAGCTTAACCGACAGGTTTGGTCAGCCCCAGCATTTT.